This TCR beta chain was identified during a study of early T cells in non-severe SARS-CoV-2 infection. Overall study: Chains stayed unpaired after sequencing of bulk RNA from unsorted whole blood.

Study conclusions and caveats: A preference for anti-spike CD8 responses marked VDJdb matching, which missed private and CD4 specificities.

The sample holds many counts of this clonotype. Its antigen is unknown. Each single cDNA molecule received a unique molecular identifier. TCRdb independently ran MiXCR on the 5' RACE reads; one entry per CDR3 protein. The table has 35,000 to 50,000 distinct CDR3 sequences, less than 7% seen once. The V gene lost 6 bases and the J gene lost 5 bases, with 19 bases spanning the gap. The CDR3 is 15 amino acids. Per germline, CDR1 SGHTA and CDR2 FQGNSA. The sequence was obtained from an adult who was a healthcare worker with PCR-confirmed SARS-CoV-2 infection or an uninfected control (not recorded which). The sequenced sample consisted of whole blood. The chain carries TRBV7-2 and TRBJ2-5, with D possibly being TRBD2 (7 bases). The CDR3 DNA sequence: TGTGCCAGCAGGACGGGGGGCAGAACCGTGGAGACCCAGTACTTC. Residues: CASRTGGRTVETQYF.